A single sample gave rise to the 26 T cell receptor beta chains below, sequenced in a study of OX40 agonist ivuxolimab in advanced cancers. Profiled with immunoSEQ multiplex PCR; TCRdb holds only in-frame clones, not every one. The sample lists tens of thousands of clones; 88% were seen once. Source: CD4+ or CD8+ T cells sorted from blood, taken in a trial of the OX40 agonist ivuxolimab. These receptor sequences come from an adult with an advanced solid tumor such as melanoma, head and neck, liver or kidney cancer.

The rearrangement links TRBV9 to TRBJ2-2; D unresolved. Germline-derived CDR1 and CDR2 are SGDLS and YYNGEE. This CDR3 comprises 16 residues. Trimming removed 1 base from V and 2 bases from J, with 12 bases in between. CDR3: CASSVRGAANTGELFF. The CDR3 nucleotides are TGTGCCAGCAGCGTAAGAGGTGCAGCAAACACCGGGGAGCTGTTTTTT.

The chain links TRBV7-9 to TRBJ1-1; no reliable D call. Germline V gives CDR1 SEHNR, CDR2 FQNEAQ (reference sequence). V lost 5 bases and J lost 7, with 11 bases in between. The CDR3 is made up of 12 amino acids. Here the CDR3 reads CASSRPKLEAFF. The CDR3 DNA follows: TGTGCCAGCAGCCGACCGAAACTTGAAGCTTTCTTT.

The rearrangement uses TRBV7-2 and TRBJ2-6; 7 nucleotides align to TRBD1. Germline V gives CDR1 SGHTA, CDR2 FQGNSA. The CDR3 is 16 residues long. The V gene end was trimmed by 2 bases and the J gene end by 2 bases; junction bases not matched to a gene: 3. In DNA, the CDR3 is TGTGCCAGCAGCTTAACAGGGGTGGCTGGGGCCAACGTCCTGACTTTC. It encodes CASSLTGVAGANVLTF.

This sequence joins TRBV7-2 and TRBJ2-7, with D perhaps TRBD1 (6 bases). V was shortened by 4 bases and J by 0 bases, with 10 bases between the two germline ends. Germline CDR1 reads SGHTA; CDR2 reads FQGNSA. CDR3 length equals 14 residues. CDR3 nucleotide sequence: TGTGCCAGCAGCTCCACAGGGACCTCCTACGAGCAGTACTTC. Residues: CASSSTGTSYEQYF.

The CDR3 DNA sequence: TGTGCCAGCAGTGACAGGATCTACAATGAGCAGTTCTTC. It translates to CASSDRIYNEQFF. The V call is TRBV6-1, the J call TRBJ2-1; no definite D call. This CDR3 is 13 amino acids long. V gave up 3 bases and J gave up 3 bases, with 6 bases separating them. CDR1 and CDR2 (germline): MNHNS, SASEGT.

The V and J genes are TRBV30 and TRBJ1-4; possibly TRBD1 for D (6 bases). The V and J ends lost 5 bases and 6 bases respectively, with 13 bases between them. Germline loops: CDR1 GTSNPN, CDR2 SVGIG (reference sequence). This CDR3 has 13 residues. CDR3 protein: CAWGLNRDEKLFF. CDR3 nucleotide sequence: TGTGCCTGGGGGTTAAACAGGGATGAAAAACTGTTTTTT.

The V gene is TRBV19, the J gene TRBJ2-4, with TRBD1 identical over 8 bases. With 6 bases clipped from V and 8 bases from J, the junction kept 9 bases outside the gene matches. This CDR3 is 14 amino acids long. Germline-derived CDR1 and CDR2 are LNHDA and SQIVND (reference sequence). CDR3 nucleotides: TGTGCCAGTAGCCAACCAGGGGGCTCGTACATTCAGTACTTC. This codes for CASSQPGGSYIQYF. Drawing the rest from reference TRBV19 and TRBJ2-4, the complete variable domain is DGGITQSPKYLFRKEGQNVTLSCEQNLNHDAMYWYRQDPGQGLRLIYYSQIVNDFQKGDIAEGYSVSREKKESFPLTVTSAQKNPTAFYLCASSQPGGSYIQYFGAGTRLSVL.

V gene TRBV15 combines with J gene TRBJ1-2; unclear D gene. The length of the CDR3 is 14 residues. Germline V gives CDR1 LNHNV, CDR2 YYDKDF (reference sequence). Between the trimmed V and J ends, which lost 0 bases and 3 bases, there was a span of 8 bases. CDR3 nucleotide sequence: TGTGCCACCAGCAGAGATCTAGGCGACTATGGCTACACCTTC. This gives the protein CATSRDLGDYGYTF. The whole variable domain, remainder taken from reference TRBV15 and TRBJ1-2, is DAMVIQNPRYQVTQFGKPVTLSCSQTLNHNVMYWYQQKSSQAPKLLFHYYDKDFNNEADTPDNFQSRRPNTSFCFLDIRSPGLGDTAMYLCATSRDLGDYGYTFGSGTRLTVV.

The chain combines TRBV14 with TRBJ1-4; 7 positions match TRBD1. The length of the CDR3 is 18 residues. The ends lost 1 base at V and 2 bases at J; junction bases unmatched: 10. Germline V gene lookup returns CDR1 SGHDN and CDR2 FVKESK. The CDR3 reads CASSQGGTAGGTNEKLFF. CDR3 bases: TGTGCCAGCAGCCAAGGTGGGACAGCCGGTGGGACTAATGAAAAACTGTTTTTT.

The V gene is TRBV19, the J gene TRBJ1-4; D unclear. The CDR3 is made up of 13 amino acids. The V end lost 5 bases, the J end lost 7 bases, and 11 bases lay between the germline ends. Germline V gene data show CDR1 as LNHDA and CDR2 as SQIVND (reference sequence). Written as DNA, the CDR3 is TGTGCCAGTAGTCTGGACCGAACTGAAAAACTGTTTTTT. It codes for CASSLDRTEKLFF.

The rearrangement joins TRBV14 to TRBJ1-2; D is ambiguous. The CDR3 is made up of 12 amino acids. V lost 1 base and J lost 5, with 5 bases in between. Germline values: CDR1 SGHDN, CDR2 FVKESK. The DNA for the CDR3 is TGTGCCAGCAGCCAAGGGGAGTATGGCTACACCTTC. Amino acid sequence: CASSQGEYGYTF.

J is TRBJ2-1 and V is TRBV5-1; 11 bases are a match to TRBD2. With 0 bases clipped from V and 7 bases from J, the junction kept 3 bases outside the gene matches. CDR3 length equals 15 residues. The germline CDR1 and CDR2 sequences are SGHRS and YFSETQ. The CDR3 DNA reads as TGCGCCAGCAGCTTGGATAGACTAGCGGGGAATGAGCAGTTCTTC. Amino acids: CASSLDRLAGNEQFF.

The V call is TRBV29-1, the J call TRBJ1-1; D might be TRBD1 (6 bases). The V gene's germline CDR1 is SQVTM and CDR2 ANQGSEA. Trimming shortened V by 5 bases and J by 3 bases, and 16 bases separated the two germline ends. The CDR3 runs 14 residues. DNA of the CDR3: TGCAGCGTTATAACAAGTTCAGGGGACACTGAAGCTTTCTTT. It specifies CSVITSSGDTEAFF. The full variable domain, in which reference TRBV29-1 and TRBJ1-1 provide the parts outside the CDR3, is SAVISQKPSRDICQRGTSLTIQCQVDSQVTMMFWYRQQPGQSLTLIATANQGSEATYESGFVIDKFPISRPNLTFSTLTVSNMSPEDSSIYLCSVITSSGDTEAFFGQGTRLTVV.

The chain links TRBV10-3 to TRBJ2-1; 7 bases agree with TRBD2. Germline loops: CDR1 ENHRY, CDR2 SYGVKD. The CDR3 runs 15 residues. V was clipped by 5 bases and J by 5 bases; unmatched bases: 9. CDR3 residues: CAISKLLAPDNEQFF. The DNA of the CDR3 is TGTGCCATCAGTAAGTTACTAGCGCCGGACAATGAGCAGTTCTTC.

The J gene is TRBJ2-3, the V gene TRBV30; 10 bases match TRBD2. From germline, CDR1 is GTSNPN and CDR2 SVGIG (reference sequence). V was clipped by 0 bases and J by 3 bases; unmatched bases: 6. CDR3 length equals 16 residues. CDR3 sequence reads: CAWSVSGRGGTDTQYF. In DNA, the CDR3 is TGTGCCTGGAGTGTAAGCGGGAGGGGAGGAACAGATACGCAGTATTTT.

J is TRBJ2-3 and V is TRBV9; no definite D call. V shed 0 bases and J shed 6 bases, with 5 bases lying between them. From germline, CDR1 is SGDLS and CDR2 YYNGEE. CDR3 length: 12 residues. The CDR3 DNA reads TGTGCCAGCAGCGTAGGTCAGGATACGCAGTATTTT. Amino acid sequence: CASSVGQDTQYF.

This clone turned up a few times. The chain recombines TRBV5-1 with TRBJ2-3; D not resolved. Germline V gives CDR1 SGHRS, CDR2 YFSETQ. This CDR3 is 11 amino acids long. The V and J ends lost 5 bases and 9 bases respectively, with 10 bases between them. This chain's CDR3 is CASREDKTQYF. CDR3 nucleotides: TGCGCCAGCAGAGAAGACAAGACGCAGTATTTT. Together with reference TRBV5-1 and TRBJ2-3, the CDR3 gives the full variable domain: KAGVTQTPRYLIKTRGQQVTLSCSPISGHRSVSWYQQTPGQGLQFLFEYFSETQRNKGNFPGRFSGRQFSNSRSEMNVSTLELGDSALYLCASREDKTQYFGPGTRLTVL.

CDR3 amino acids: CASGLAGGNNEQFF. CDR3 bases: TGTGCTAGTGGTCTAGCGGGAGGAAACAATGAGCAGTTCTTC. The chain couples TRBV12-5 to TRBJ2-1; TRBD2 matches 11 bases. Germline V gives CDR1 LGHNT, CDR2 FRNRAP. V gave up 5 bases and J gave up 5 bases; unmatched junction bases: 2. This CDR3 region has 14 residues.

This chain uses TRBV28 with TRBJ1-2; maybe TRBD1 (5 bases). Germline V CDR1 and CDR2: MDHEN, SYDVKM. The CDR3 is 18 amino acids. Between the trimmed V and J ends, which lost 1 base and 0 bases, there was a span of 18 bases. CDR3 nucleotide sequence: TGTGCCAGCAGTTTATTATCACCTCGACAGAAACCTAACTATGGCTACACCTTC. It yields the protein CASSLLSPRQKPNYGYTF.

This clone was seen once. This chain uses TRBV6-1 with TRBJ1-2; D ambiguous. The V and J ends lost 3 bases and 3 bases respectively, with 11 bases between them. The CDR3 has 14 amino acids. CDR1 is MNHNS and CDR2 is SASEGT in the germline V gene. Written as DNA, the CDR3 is TGTGCCAGCAGTGAGGGTTGGAGGGACTATGGCTACACCTTC. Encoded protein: CASSEGWRDYGYTF.

CDR3 residues: CASSPGRPGVRVEETQYF. The CDR3 nucleotides are TGTGCCAGCTCACCGGGGCGACCGGGGGTCAGGGTGGAAGAGACCCAGTACTTC. The gene calls are TRBV18 and TRBJ2-5; TRBD2 might be the D (6 bases). Trimming took 3 bases from V and 3 from J, leaving 23 bases between them. The CDR3 runs to 18 residues. Germline CDR1 KGHSH, CDR2 LQKENI.

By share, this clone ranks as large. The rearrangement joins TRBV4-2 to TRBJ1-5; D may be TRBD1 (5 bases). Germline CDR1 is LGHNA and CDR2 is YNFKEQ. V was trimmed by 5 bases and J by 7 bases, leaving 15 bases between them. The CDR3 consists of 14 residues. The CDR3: CASSSTSGSQPQHF. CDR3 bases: TGTGCCAGCAGCAGTACTTCAGGGAGCCAGCCCCAGCATTTT.

The CDR3 region has the DNA TGTGCCAGCAGTTACTCGAGAGGGAGCTCTGGAAACACCATATATTTT. Its translation is CASSYSRGSSGNTIYF. This chain links TRBV6-6 with TRBJ1-3; D gene unclear. CDR1 and CDR2 (germline): MNHNY, SVGAGI (reference sequence). The CDR3 consists of 16 residues. The V gene lost 0 bases and the J gene lost 0 bases, with 9 bases spanning the gap.

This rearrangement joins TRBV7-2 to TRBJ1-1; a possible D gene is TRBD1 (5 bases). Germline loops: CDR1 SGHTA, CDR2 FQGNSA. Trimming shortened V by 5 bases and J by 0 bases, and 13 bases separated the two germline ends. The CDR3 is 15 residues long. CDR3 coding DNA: TGTGCCAGCAGCCAACCGGACATATTGAACACTGAAGCTTTCTTT. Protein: CASSQPDILNTEAFF.

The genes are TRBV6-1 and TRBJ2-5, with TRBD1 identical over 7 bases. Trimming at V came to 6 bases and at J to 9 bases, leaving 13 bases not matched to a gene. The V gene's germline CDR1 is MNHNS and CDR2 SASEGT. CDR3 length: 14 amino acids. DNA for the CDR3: TGTGCCAGCAGCTACAGGGGTAATGGAGAACCCCAGTACTTC. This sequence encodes CASSYRGNGEPQYF.

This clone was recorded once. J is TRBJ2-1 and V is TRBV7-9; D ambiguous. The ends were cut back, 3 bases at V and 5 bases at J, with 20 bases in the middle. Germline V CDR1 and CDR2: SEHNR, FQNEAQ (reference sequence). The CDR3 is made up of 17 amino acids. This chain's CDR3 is CASSFSRRPDANNEQFF. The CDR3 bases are TGTGCCAGCAGCTTCTCACGACGACCGGACGCCAACAATGAGCAGTTCTTC.